The sequence of this T cell receptor beta chain was determined in a study of cytomegalovirus exposure and HLA in healthy donors. The study's findings and limits: Donor immune exposure was known only as CMV serostatus. Later, an analysis found that common viral pathogens appeared to be linked with several of the most significant clusters. Highly shared sequence variants in one cluster were likely a sequencing artifact.

Turning to this clone: Its antigen is still unknown.

PCR amplification relied on 60 Vbeta primers (plus 13 Jbeta primers). Clones were read by immunoSEQ multiplex PCR, and TCRdb kept only the in-frame ones, dropping some. This table has tens of thousands of clones, 87% appearing once. V was cut by 0 bases and J by 0 bases, with 8 bases left in between. This CDR3 region has 15 residues. Per the germline V gene, CDR1 is MNHEY and CDR2 is SVGAGI. The sequenced sample was PBMCs. The TCR comes from a boy between 10 and 17 years old in good health and CMV-seronegative. This rearrangement joins TRBV6-5 to TRBJ1-2, with a weak D call TRBD1 (5 bases). CDR3 sequence (DNA): TGTGCCAGCAGTTACTCACAGGAACCTAACTATGGCTACACCTTC. Residues: CASSYSQEPNYGYTF.